This paragraph covers one T cell receptor (beta chain) sequence. The CDR3 is 10 residues long. The germline V and J ends were trimmed by 6 bases and 9 bases, with 12 bases remaining between them. Germline CDR1 GTSNPN, CDR2 SVGIG (reference sequence). This record belongs to a study of somatic mutations in cytotoxic T cells in rheumatoid arthritis. Generated by immunoSEQ multiplex PCR, the TCRdb table keeps only in-frame clones and is missing some. The sample lists more than 25,000 clones, around 80% occurring once. This sequence originates from a middle-aged man in good health. The rearrangement joins TRBV30 to TRBJ2-7, with a weak D call TRBD2 (6 bases). Input material: CD8+ T cells sorted from blood. The CDR3 region has the DNA TGTGCCTGCGGGACTCCGATGCAGTACTTC. This gives the protein CACGTPMQYF.